This TCR beta chain is from a study of blood T cells in healthy people across ages. Trimming removed 1 base from V and 0 bases from J, with 10 bases in between. The CDR3 runs 16 residues. Germline V CDR1 and CDR2: MGHRA, YSYEKL. The authors ran a second PCR of roughly 6 to 12 cycles using a sample-barcoded 5' primer and a J-beta primer mix. Each cDNA molecule, via a template-switch adaptor with 12 random nucleotides, was tagged. MiXCR, run by TCRdb on the 5' RACE reads, gives a single entry per CDR3 protein. The sample lists hundreds of thousands of distinct CDR3 sequences; approximately 40% were seen once.

Sequencing was done on a sample of blood. The sequence was obtained from a man of 80 years or more in good health. This sequence joins TRBV4-1 and TRBJ2-4; D is uncertain. The CDR3: CASSQVSAEAKNIQYF. The CDR3 DNA reads TGCGCCAGCAGCCAAGTTTCTGCAGAAGCCAAAAACATTCAGTACTTC.